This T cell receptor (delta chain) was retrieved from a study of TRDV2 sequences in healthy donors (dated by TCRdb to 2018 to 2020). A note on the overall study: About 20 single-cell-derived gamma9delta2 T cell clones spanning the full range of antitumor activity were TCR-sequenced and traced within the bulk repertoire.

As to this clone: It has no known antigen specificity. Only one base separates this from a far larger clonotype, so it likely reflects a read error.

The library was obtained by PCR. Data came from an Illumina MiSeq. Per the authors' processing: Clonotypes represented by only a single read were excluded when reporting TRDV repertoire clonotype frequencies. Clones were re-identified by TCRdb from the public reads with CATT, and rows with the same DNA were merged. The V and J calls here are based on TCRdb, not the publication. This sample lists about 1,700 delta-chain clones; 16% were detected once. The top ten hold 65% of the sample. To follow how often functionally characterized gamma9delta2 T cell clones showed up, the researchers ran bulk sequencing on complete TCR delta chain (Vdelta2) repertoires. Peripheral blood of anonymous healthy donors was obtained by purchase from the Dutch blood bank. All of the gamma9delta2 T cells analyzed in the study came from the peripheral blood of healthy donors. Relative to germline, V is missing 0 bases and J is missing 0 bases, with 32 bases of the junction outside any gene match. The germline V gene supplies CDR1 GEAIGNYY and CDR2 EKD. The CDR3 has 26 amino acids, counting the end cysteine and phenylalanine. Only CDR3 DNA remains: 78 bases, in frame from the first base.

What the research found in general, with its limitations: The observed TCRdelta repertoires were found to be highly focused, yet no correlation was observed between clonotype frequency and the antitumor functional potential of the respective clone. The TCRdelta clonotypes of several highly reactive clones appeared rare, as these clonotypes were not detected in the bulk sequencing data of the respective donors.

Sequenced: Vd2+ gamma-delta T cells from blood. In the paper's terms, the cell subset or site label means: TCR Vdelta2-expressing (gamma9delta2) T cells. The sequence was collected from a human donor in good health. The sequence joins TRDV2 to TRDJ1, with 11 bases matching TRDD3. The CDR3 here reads CACDTVQYPQTPLGDKNREDTDKLIF. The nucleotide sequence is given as TGTGCCTGTGACACCGTGCAGTACCCACAAACTCCACTGGGGGATAAAAATAGGGAGGACACCGATAAACTCATCTTT.